The 25 T cell receptor beta chains listed next were all sequenced from one sample in a study of shared clonotypes between healthy human individuals. Assay: immunoSEQ multiplex PCR; the TCRdb copy retains only in-frame clones and omits some. The data contain about 2.1 million clones, 93% of them singletons. It was CD45RO-negative cells, positively selected for CCR7, that made up naive CD8 cells, with terminally differentiated effector memory CD45RA+ cells excluded. The sequencing input was naive CD8+ T cells from PBMCs. The receptor source for this set is a man aged 18 to 30 in good health. Some clones in this sample may be carry-over from other donors' samples.

The rearrangement uses TRBV13 and TRBJ2-7, with a possible D match to TRBD1 (6 bases). V was pared by 7 bases and J by 7 bases, with 14 bases between. The CDR3 consists of 12 residues. CDR1 is PRHDT, CDR2 FYEKMQ, per germline (reference sequence). CDR3 sequence reads: CASTTQGGEQYF. In DNA, the CDR3 is TGTGCCAGCACCACACAGGGTGGAGAGCAGTACTTC.

The chain joins TRBV9 to TRBJ2-7; D is ambiguous. Looked up from germline, CDR1 is SGDLS and CDR2 is YYNGEE. The CDR3 sequence is 11 residues long. The V end lost 7 bases, the J end lost 2 bases, and 7 bases lay between the germline ends. In DNA, the CDR3 is TGTGCCAGCGGGCAACCCTACGAGCAGTACTTC. Encoded protein: CASGQPYEQYF.

About this clone itself: Within the sample, other DNA sequences also encode this same CDR3. V usage is TRBV15 and J usage is TRBJ2-5; no definite D call. The end of the DNA is better explained by TRBJ2-7, so the J call may be wrong. This CDR3 has 13 amino acids. Germline loops: CDR1 LNHNV, CDR2 YYDKDF (reference sequence). The CDR3 loop reads CATSSDSSYEQYF. CDR3 coding DNA: TGTGCCACCAGCAGCGACTCGTCCTACGAGCAGTACTTC.

V usage is TRBV27 and J usage is TRBJ2-3; 11 bases agree with TRBD2. The CDR3 covers 17 residues. Germline V gene lookup returns CDR1 MNHEY and CDR2 SMNVEV (reference sequence). J was trimmed by 1 base and V by 5 bases; bases with no gene match: 8. The CDR3 loop reads CASSILAGGYGTDTQYF. CDR3 bases: TGTGCCAGCAGTATCCTAGCGGGAGGTTATGGCACAGATACGCAGTATTTT.

The V and J genes are TRBV28 and TRBJ2-5, with D unresolved. Germline loops: CDR1 MDHEN, CDR2 SYDVKM. The CDR3 extends over 15 amino acids. V lost 3 bases to trimming and J lost 1 base, with 12 bases between them. CDR3 bases: TGTGCCAGCAGTTTGTCCCCGGCATCCCAAGAGACCCAGTACTTC. Translation: CASSLSPASQETQYF.

The V gene is TRBV6-1, the J gene TRBJ1-5; perhaps TRBD1 as D (5 bases). This CDR3 is 13 amino acids long. Germline assignment: CDR1 MNHNS and CDR2 SASEGT. The germline V and J ends were trimmed by 6 bases and 3 bases, with 9 bases remaining between them. The CDR3: CASRWGDNQPQHF. As DNA, the CDR3 is TGTGCCAGCAGGTGGGGGGACAATCAGCCCCAGCATTTT.

The CDR3 loop is CASSPNRLLGRNTGELFF. DNA for the CDR3: TGTGCCAGCTCACCGAACCGCCTTTTGGGACGGAACACCGGGGAGCTGTTTTTT. This sequence joins TRBV18 and TRBJ2-2; perhaps D is TRBD1 or TRBD2 (5 bases each). The V end was cut by 3 bases, the J end by 1 base, with 18 bases between. From germline, CDR1 is KGHSH and CDR2 LQKENI. The CDR3 is 18 amino acids.

V and J are TRBV7-9 and TRBJ1-1; D remains ambiguous. This CDR3 is built from 13 residues. Germline CDR1 SEHNR, CDR2 FQNEAQ (reference sequence). V gave up 5 bases and J gave up 4 bases, with 11 bases separating them. The CDR3 loop reads CASSREGGTEAFF. DNA for the CDR3: TGTGCCAGCAGCCGTGAGGGTGGCACTGAAGCTTTCTTT.

About this clone: A much larger clone differs from this one at a single base, so this may be a read error. The rearrangement uses TRBV6-1 and TRBJ2-7, with D perhaps being TRBD1 or TRBD2 (5 bases each). Trimming removed 6 bases from V and 0 bases from J, with 9 bases in between. Per germline, CDR1 MNHNS and CDR2 SASEGT. There are 13 residues in the CDR3. The DNA of the CDR3 is TGTGCCAGCAGCTGGGACCGCTCCTACGAGCAGTACTTC. It is translated as CASSWDRSYEQYF.

The chain carries TRBV27 and TRBJ1-1; TRBD1 agrees at 7 bases. There are 15 residues in the CDR3. With V trimmed by 5 bases and J by 10 bases, 16 bases remained unmatched. Per germline, CDR1 MNHEY and CDR2 SMNVEV (reference sequence). This CDR3 reads CASSRTGAGSTGAFF. DNA of the CDR3: TGTGCCAGCAGTCGCACAGGGGCTGGGTCAACGGGAGCTTTCTTT.

The rearrangement uses TRBV7-9 and TRBJ1-3; no definite D call. CDR1 is SEHNR and CDR2 is FQNEAQ in the germline V gene (reference sequence). Trimming stripped 6 bases from V and 0 bases from J, with 9 bases between. The CDR3 runs 14 residues. CDR3 loop: CASSQATSGNTIYF. The DNA of the CDR3 is TGTGCCAGCAGTCAGGCTACCTCTGGAAACACCATATATTTT.

This CDR3 is CASSTGLARNMNTEAFF. CDR3 nucleotides: TGCGCCAGCAGCACGGGACTTGCCCGAAACATGAACACTGAAGCTTTCTTT. The chain combines TRBV5-1 with TRBJ1-1, with a possible D match to TRBD1 (5 bases). Per the germline V gene, CDR1 is SGHRS and CDR2 is YFSETQ. The CDR3 is 17 amino acids. Trimming pared 4 bases from V and 0 bases from J, leaving 19 bases between. The full variable domain, rest sourced from reference TRBV5-1 and TRBJ1-1, is KAGVTQTPRYLIKTRGQQVTLSCSPISGHRSVSWYQQTPGQGLQFLFEYFSETQRNKGNFPGRFSGRQFSNSRSEMNVSTLELGDSALYLCASSTGLARNMNTEAFFGQGTRLTVV.

In the case of this clone: A read error may produce the germline difference seen at one junction end. V gene TRBV9 combines with J gene TRBJ2-1, with 14 bases fitting TRBD2. The CDR3 totals 15 residues. Germline V gene sequence: CDR1 SGDLS, CDR2 YYNGEE. The CDR3 DNA sequence: TGTGCCAACAGCGTGACTAGCGGGAGGGGCAATGAGCAGTTCTTC. This gives the protein CANSVTSGRGNEQFF. Based on the CDR3 plus reference TRBV9 and TRBJ2-1, the full variable domain is DSGVTQTPKHLITATGQRVTLRCSPRSGDLSVYWYQQSLDQGLQFLIQYYNGEERAKGNILERFSAQQFPDLHSELNLSSLELGDSALYFCANSVTSGRGNEQFFGPGTRLTVL.

CDR3 sequence: CASSWTGSLDTQYF. In DNA, the CDR3 is TGTGCCAGCAGTTGGACAGGTAGCCTAGATACGCAGTATTTT. The chain employs TRBV21-1 and TRBJ2-3; the table's D call, TRBD1, was not checked against the DNA. TRBV21-1 is reported as a pseudogene. The CDR3 has 14 residues.

The chain joins TRBV7-8 to TRBJ2-2, with 10 nucleotides matching TRBD2. Trimming took 7 bases from V and 7 from J; bases not matched to a gene: 6. The length of the CDR3 is 14 residues. CDR1 is SGHVS and CDR2 is FQNEAQ in the germline V gene. Written as DNA, the CDR3 is TGTGCCAGCATAACTAGCGGGATGGTCGGGGAGCTGTTTTTT. Translated, it gives CASITSGMVGELFF.

This chain links TRBV10-2 with TRBJ2-1, with a weak D call TRBD2 (7 bases). Between the trimmed V and J ends, which lost 3 bases and 11 bases, there was a span of 20 bases. This CDR3 spans 15 amino acids. Germline CDR1 WSHSY, CDR2 SAAADI. CDR3 nucleotides: TGCGCCAGCAGTGATAGGGGGGGATTAATCCCGAAGCAGTTCTTC. Translated, it gives CASSDRGGLIPKQFF.

Points on this clone: The germline gene is not matched at one end of the junction; a read error may be the cause. J is TRBJ1-2 and V is TRBV6-5; TRBD1 is a possible D gene (6 bases). CDR3 length equals 11 residues. Per germline, CDR1 MNHEY and CDR2 SVGAGI. The DNA for the CDR3 is TGTGCCAGCAGTTACCTTTGGACAGTCAACTTC. Its translation: CASSYLWTVNF.

This clone was detected once. This sequence joins TRBV28 and TRBJ2-7, with 9 bases aligning to TRBD1. CDR1 is MDHEN, CDR2 SYDVKM, per germline. V dropped 2 bases and J dropped 2; count of bases not matched to a gene: 10. The CDR3 length is 17 residues. The CDR3 is CASSLKGLGTGTYEQYF. DNA for the CDR3: TGTGCCAGCAGTTTAAAAGGCTTGGGGACAGGGACCTACGAGCAGTACTTC.

V is TRBV2 and J is TRBJ2-7; 12 bases match TRBD1. Trimming removed 8 bases from V and 2 bases from J; junction bases left unmatched: 1. Germline loops: CDR1 SNHLY, CDR2 FYNNEI. This CDR3 has 13 residues. CDR3 residues: CASGTGGPYEQYF. The DNA of the CDR3 is TGTGCCAGCGGGACAGGGGGCCCCTACGAGCAGTACTTC.

The J gene is TRBJ2-7, the V gene TRBV18; D is possibly TRBD1 (6 bases). Germline V lookup: CDR1 KGHSH, CDR2 LQKENI. The V end lost 3 bases, the J end lost 1 base, and 16 bases lay between the germline ends. CDR3 length equals 16 residues. CDR3 residues: CASSPQRGSRSYEQYF. The CDR3 DNA is TGTGCCAGCTCACCTCAAAGGGGGAGTCGGTCCTACGAGCAGTACTTC.

The chain is built from TRBV9 and TRBJ2-1; tentatively, D is TRBD2 (6 bases). V shed 6 bases and J shed 0 bases, with 22 bases lying between them. Germline CDR1 and CDR2: SGDLS and YYNGEE. This CDR3 contains 18 residues. The CDR3 sequence: CASTPMASAPSSYNEQFF. Written as DNA, the CDR3 is TGTGCCAGCACCCCCATGGCTAGCGCACCGAGCTCCTACAATGAGCAGTTCTTC. Complete variable domain (other parts from reference TRBV9 and TRBJ2-1): DSGVTQTPKHLITATGQRVTLRCSPRSGDLSVYWYQQSLDQGLQFLIQYYNGEERAKGNILERFSAQQFPDLHSELNLSSLELGDSALYFCASTPMASAPSSYNEQFFGPGTRLTVL.

This chain links TRBV11-2 with TRBJ2-3; unclear D gene. The CDR3 has 12 residues. Germline assignment: CDR1 SGHAT and CDR2 FQNNGV. V was shortened by 5 bases and J by 6 bases, with 9 bases between the two germline ends. This CDR3 reads CASSPAPDTQYF. DNA for the CDR3: TGTGCCAGCAGCCCAGCTCCGGATACGCAGTATTTT.

The V and J genes are TRBV28 and TRBJ1-5; the D is unclear. Trimming shortened V by 4 bases and J by 2 bases, and 12 bases separated the two germline ends. The length of the CDR3 is 15 residues. The germline V gene has CDR1 MDHEN and CDR2 SYDVKM. Here the CDR3 DNA reads TGTGCCAGCAGTTATTACTCGGAGGGCAATCAGCCCCAGCATTTT. It yields the protein CASSYYSEGNQPQHF.

The chain employs TRBV9 and TRBJ2-7; the D gene is possibly TRBD2 (6 bases). This CDR3 contains 14 residues. The V gene's germline CDR1 is SGDLS and CDR2 YYNGEE. V lost 4 bases and J lost 7, with 18 bases in between. The CDR3 loop reads CASSPWDSPLEQYF. In DNA, the CDR3 is TGTGCCAGCAGCCCCTGGGACTCGCCCCTGGAGCAGTACTTC.

A note on this clone: This CDR3 is also generated by other DNA sequences in the sample. The J gene is TRBJ1-2, the V gene TRBV9, with D perhaps matching TRBD1 (6 bases). This CDR3 has 13 amino acids. V lost 4 bases and J lost 3, with 10 bases in between. Germline values: CDR1 SGDLS, CDR2 YYNGEE. The CDR3 coding sequence is TGTGCCAGCAGCCCCCGGACAGACTATGGCTACACCTTC. It specifies CASSPRTDYGYTF.